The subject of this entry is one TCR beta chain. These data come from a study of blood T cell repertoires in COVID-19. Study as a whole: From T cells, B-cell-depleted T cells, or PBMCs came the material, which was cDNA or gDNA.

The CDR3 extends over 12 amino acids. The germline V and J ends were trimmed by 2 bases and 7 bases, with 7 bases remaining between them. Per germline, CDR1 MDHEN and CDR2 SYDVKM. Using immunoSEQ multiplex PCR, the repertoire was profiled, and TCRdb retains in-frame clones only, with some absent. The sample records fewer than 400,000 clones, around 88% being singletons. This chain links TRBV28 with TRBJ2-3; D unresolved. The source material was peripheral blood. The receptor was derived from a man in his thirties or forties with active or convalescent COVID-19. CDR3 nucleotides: TGTGCCAGCAGTTTAGACTGGCATACGCAGTATTTT. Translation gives CASSLDWHTQYF.